The clone carrying this TCR beta chain was recorded many times. What it recognizes is unknown. The source of the sample is a study of CD8 T cells in ankylosing spondylitis. Study results and caveats: Prior work had noted some motif variants in reactive arthritis blood and synovial fluid. Reports say disease-linked clones showed up significantly more in matched ankylosing spondylitis synovial fluid.

Generation of TCR beta libraries employed quantitative 5'-RACE incorporating molecular barcodes. TCRdb independently ran MiXCR on the 5' RACE reads; one entry per CDR3 protein. Among hundreds of thousands of distinct CDR3 sequences listed, about 10% were seen once. This receptor was obtained from a male donor with ankylosing spondylitis or in good health (not recorded which). The sequencing input was blood, either unsorted or a sorted T cell fraction (not recorded which).

CDR3 residues: CASSLALSTNEKLFF. DNA of the CDR3: TGTGCCAGCAGCTTAGCACTGTCAACTAATGAAAAACTGTTTTTT. The V gene is TRBV7-9, the J gene TRBJ1-4; D is undetermined. Germline V lookup: CDR1 SEHNR, CDR2 FQNEAQ (reference sequence). Trimming took off 0 bases at V and 0 bases at J, with 5 bases between the two ends. This CDR3 comprises 15 residues.